This TCR beta chain was retrieved from a study of shared T cell receptors in the human thymus. Measured with immunoSEQ multiplex PCR; TCRdb has only the in-frame clones, and not every one. The data show some 700,000 clones, with 80% to 90% seen just once and 0.0095% to 0.013% held by the top ten. V was trimmed by 4 bases and J by 9 bases, leaving 15 bases between them. The CDR3 contains 14 residues. CDR1 and CDR2 (germline): LNHDA, SQIVND (reference sequence). These records were also assigned to another study, of human thymus T cells. That report adds: Thymic material originated from resections removed in the course of corrective heart surgery. Thymic and blood repertoires seemed to show skewed V and J gene use. Thymic repertoires from unrelated individuals overlapped highly, related research reported.

The receptor was isolated from a girl under two years old with a congenital heart defect. The sequencing input was thymocytes. The rearrangement joins TRBV19 to TRBJ1-4, with D perhaps TRBD1 (5 bases). In DNA, the CDR3 is TGTGCCAGTAGTAATCTGGGGCCACAAAAAAAACTGTTTTTT. Amino acid sequence: CASSNLGPQKKLFF.